This TCR beta chain comes out of a study of T-cell memory formation after mild COVID-19. Study overall: TCR clusters were largely donor specific.

Turning to this clonotype: Its antigen remains unknown.

The CDR3 consists of 18 residues. Germline lookup yields CDR1 SGHVS and CDR2 FQNEAQ. With V trimmed by 1 base and J by 0 bases, 7 bases remained unmatched. TCRdb called the 5' RACE reads again in MiXCR, with one record for every CDR3 protein. The sample lists over 150,000 distinct CDR3 sequences; about 18% were seen once. Study findings and constraints: Among contracting clones, CD4+ were mainly CM/EM and CD8+ enriched in EMRA.

The sample was PBMCs or a T cell subset sorted from them (not recorded which). This chain uses TRBV7-8 with TRBJ2-1; TRBD2 matches 9 bases. The sequence was obtained from a man in his late teens or twenties who had mild COVID-19 (a few samples of this study predate the infection). Cell type and time point are not known. CDR3 residues: CASSLVGGGVSSYNEQFF. DNA for the CDR3: TGTGCCAGCAGCTTAGTAGGCGGGGGGGTTAGCTCCTACAATGAGCAGTTCTTC.